The sequence of this T cell receptor (beta chain) was determined in a study of monozygotic twins with inflammatory bowel disease (dated by TCRdb to between 2018 and 2020). The study in broad terms: In total, approximately 28 monozygotic twin pairs made up the full study: 19 Danish pairs, all IBD-discordant, plus nine German pairs, of which four were IBD-concordant and five were IBD-discordant. Each individual had, on average, about 151 000 unique TCRalpha sequences and 181 000 unique TCRbeta sequences available for analysis. The search for disease-associated traits relied mainly on comparing, within discordant pairs, IBD patients with their genetically identical healthy co-twins.

A roughly 2.4 ml peripheral blood sample was drawn into PAXgene tubes per donor and stored at -80°C. Without T cell sorting, total RNA was isolated from whole blood using the PAXgene blood miRNA kit on an automated QIAcube. Peripheral blood from monozygotic twin pairs concordant or discordant for inflammatory bowel disease was subjected to deep TCRalpha and TCRbeta repertoire profiling with unique molecular barcoding. Smoking habits were recorded for all twin pairs, and each individual was classified as a current, former or never smoker. The germline V gene yields SGHTA for CDR1 and FQGNSA for CDR2. The CDR3 measures 15 amino acids from cysteine to phenylalanine. No coding sequence is recorded. Overall results and qualifications from the work: Fewer clonotypes were shared with other individuals by IBD patients than by healthy twins, most markedly in patients showing signs of disease activity. Differing immunosuppressive treatments among patients may have added background noise and inter-individual variability to the repertoires. The results gave no support for a single strong signal or clonotype linked to IBD. A decrease in TCRbeta repertoire diversity, as measured by inverse Simpson index, was observed in IBD patients compared with their healthy co-twins. Repertoire similarity did not differ between concordant and discordant twins, possibly due to limited statistical power. The analysis was unable to tell apart different T cell subtypes.

As concerns this clonotype: Its antigen specificity is not known.

Library construction relied on 5' RACE. Each TCR library was prepared from 3,000 to 4,000 ng of total RNA. For each sample, cDNA synthesis with SMARTScribe reverse transcriptase was split into eight separate reactions. During cDNA synthesis, template switching was used to introduce unique molecular identifiers that contained a 6-nucleotide sample barcode. Two nested PCRs of about 16 and 10 cycles amplified the TCRalpha and TCRbeta cDNA, and bead purification followed each PCR. Before amplification, cDNA was treated with uracil DNA-glycosylase and purified using the QIAquick PCR purification kit. In the second PCR, Illumina TruSeq-compatible adapters and sample-specific barcodes were added. Library quality and concentration were assessed using TapeStation and Qubit, and roughly 5.5 ng of each library was pooled. Sequencing of pooled libraries was carried out on an Illumina HiSeq2500 single-index Rapid Run using 2 x 100 bp reads and custom sequencing primers. The study's own analysis went as follows. MiGEC version 1.2.6 was used for UMI-based consensus assembly, which corrected PCR and sequencing errors. V(D)J alignment, clonotype assembly and CDR3 extraction were performed with MiXCR version 2.1.1. Normalisation of gene usage, clonotype sharing and MAIT/NKT TCR abundance was achieved by analysing the top 1000, 10 000 and 20 000 clonotypes per sample. After downsampling to 27 000 UMIs, diversity was calculated as the inverse Simpson index using the vegan R package. Paired Mann-Whitney U tests were applied to discordant twin pairs, with Benjamini-Hochberg correction for multiple testing. TCRdb reprocessed the reads and lists each CDR3 protein sequence as a single entry, with no DNA. V and J calls and clone size were set by TCRdb, not the authors. This sample's table contains approximately 400,000 distinct CDR3 sequences. Around 2.4% of the sample is taken by the ten largest.

Sequenced input: blood. The receptor's source is a human donor with ulcerative colitis or Crohn's disease, or a healthy co-twin of an affected twin (not recorded which). The sequence links TRBV7-2 to TRBJ2-1; there is no DNA to check the TCRdb D call of TRBD2. The CDR3 loop reads CASSAVAGGFDEQFF. Joined to the reference TRBV7-2 and TRBJ2-1 proteins, this CDR3 gives the full variable domain: GAGVSQSPSNKVTEKGKDVELRCDPISGHTALYWYRQSLGQGLEFLIYFQGNSAPDKSGLPSDRFSAERTGGSVSTLTIQRTQQEDSAVYLCASSAVAGGFDEQFFGPGTRLTVL.